Below are 10 T cell receptor beta chains sequenced from a single sample in a study of beta chain features in type 1 diabetes (dated by TCRdb to the late 2010s). These receptors lack a known antigen. The library relied on the immunoSEQ multiplex PCR assay. The entire isolated RNA was reverse transcribed using the High Capacity cDNA Reverse Transcription Kit, and thus expressed TCRB transcripts were sequenced. Drawn from immuneACCESS, this table holds only the in-frame rearrangements with V and J called that TCRdb kept. Clones are partly lost; checked studies trace under half to an unresolved V gene and leave the rest unexplained. Within this sample are a few hundred thousand clones, with about a sixth of them counted one time only. 0.08% to 0.095% of the sample belongs to the ten largest clones. What the study reported, not specific to this receptor: In all four CD4+ subsets, TCRB CDR3 length was moderately but significantly shorter in type 1 diabetes patients.

Sequencing was done on a sample of naive CD4+ T cells from blood. The cell subset or site label for this specimen denotes: true naive CD4+ T cells. These receptors all stem from a young man with type 1 diabetes.

On this clone itself: The same CDR3 is also encoded by other DNA sequences in this sample. The chain couples TRBV28 to TRBJ2-7; weak D call: TRBD2 (5 bases). The V gene's germline CDR1 is MDHEN and CDR2 SYDVKM. The CDR3 loop spans 13 amino acids. The ends were cut back, 7 bases at V and 0 bases at J, with 10 bases in the middle. For the CDR3, the DNA is TGTGCCAGCACACCTGGGAGCTCCTACGAGCAGTACTTC. Residues: CASTPGSSYEQYF.

J is TRBJ1-2 and V is TRBV30; D might be TRBD1 (5 bases). Trimming stripped 3 bases from V and 4 bases from J, with 12 bases between. This CDR3 has 13 residues. Germline CDR1 is GTSNPN and CDR2 is SVGIG (reference sequence). CDR3 in amino acids: CAWRFRGTYGYTF. DNA of the CDR3: TGTGCCTGGAGGTTCCGAGGGACCTATGGCTACACCTTC. Drawing the rest from reference TRBV30 and TRBJ1-2, the complete variable domain is SQTIHQWPATLVQPVGSPLSLECTVEGTSNPNLYWYRQAAGRGLQLLFYSVGIGQISSEVPQNLSASRPQDRQFILSSKKLLLSDSGFYLCAWRFRGTYGYTFGSGTRLTVV.

This clone was recorded a few times. This chain uses TRBV29-1 with TRBJ2-7, with D perhaps matching TRBD1 (6 bases). The germline CDR1 and CDR2 sequences are SQVTM and ANQGSEA. V was pared by 4 bases and J by 4 bases, with 17 bases between. This CDR3 contains 14 residues. CDR3 in DNA: TGCAGCGTTGCAAGGGACACGGGTACTTACGAGCAGTACTTC. This translates into CSVARDTGTYEQYF.

In its sample, this clone was seen a few times. V usage is TRBV7-9 and J usage is TRBJ1-2; no clear D gene. Germline CDR1 is SEHNR and CDR2 is FQNEAQ (reference sequence). With 1 base removed from V and 8 bases from J, the gap between germline ends came to 8 bases. This CDR3 has 12 amino acids. The CDR3 DNA reads TGTGCCAGCAGCTTAGTCGGCCCCGGCTACACCTTC. Translation: CASSLVGPGYTF.

The chain joins TRBV9 to TRBJ2-1; no clear D. Germline CDR1 is SGDLS and CDR2 is YYNGEE. CDR3 length: 13 amino acids. V was trimmed by 2 bases and J by 6 bases, leaving 9 bases between them. The DNA of the CDR3 is TGTGCCAGCAGCGTGTCGTCTTTCAATGAGCAGTTCTTC. This sequence encodes CASSVSSFNEQFF.

J is TRBJ1-5 and V is TRBV29-1; D unclear. The germline V gene has CDR1 SQVTM and CDR2 ANQGSEA. The CDR3 is made up of 14 amino acids. V lost 6 bases and J 6 bases, leaving 18 bases between the germline ends. The CDR3 DNA sequence: TGCAGCGTCTCCGCTAGAACTGGTACTCAGCCCCAGCATTTT. It translates to CSVSARTGTQPQHF.

The V and J genes are TRBV7-6 and TRBJ2-7; D gene unclear. There are 13 residues in the CDR3. Germline lookup yields CDR1 SGHVS and CDR2 FNYEAQ. The V end was cut by 7 bases, the J end by 7 bases, with 17 bases between. CDR3 DNA sequence: TGTGCCAGCACCACTATCGGGCACGGGGAGCAGTACTTC. Amino acid sequence: CASTTIGHGEQYF.

The chain combines TRBV29-1 with TRBJ1-2; D is uncertain. Germline loops: CDR1 SQVTM, CDR2 ANQGSEA. The CDR3 length is 14 residues. V was trimmed by 4 bases and J by 8 bases, leaving 20 bases between them. DNA for the CDR3: TGCAGCGTTGCGAGTAGGCAGAGTCTACAGGGCTACACCTTC. This sequence encodes CSVASRQSLQGYTF.

The rearrangement joins TRBV30 to TRBJ1-5; no reliable D call. The CDR3 totals 14 residues. The ends were cut back, 0 bases at V and 5 bases at J, with 11 bases in the middle. CDR1 GTSNPN and CDR2 SVGIG come from the germline V gene (reference sequence). The CDR3 DNA reads TGTGCCTGGAGTGTTCGGGGTCGCGATCAGCCCCAGCATTTT. Translation gives CAWSVRGRDQPQHF.

The gene calls are TRBV4-3 and TRBJ2-1, with TRBD2 as a possible D gene (5 bases). This CDR3 contains 15 residues. Looked up from germline, CDR1 is LGHNA and CDR2 is YSLEER. V was trimmed by 1 base and J by 5 bases, leaving 12 bases between them. The CDR3 region is CASSQVAGYNNEQFF. The CDR3 DNA sequence: TGCGCCAGCAGCCAAGTCGCGGGCTACAACAATGAGCAGTTCTTC.